This T cell receptor beta chain is drawn from a study of OX40 agonist ivuxolimab in advanced cancers. Study details: Aged roughly 20 to 85 with a mean of approximately 60 years, they were almost 85% male. Patients with prior anti-PD-1, anti-PD-L1 or anti-CTLA-4 therapy were eligible; approximately 40% had some.

Study-level results: Mean expanded clone counts were higher in CD8+ than CD4+ T cells. Doses of 0.1 to 3.0 mg/kg were accompanied by clonal expansion of CD4+ and CD8+ blood T cells by week 6.

Profiling relied on immunoSEQ multiplex PCR, and the TCRdb table lists in-frame clones only, not all of them. This repertoire shows nearly 80,000 clones, 84% found once; its top ten account for 0.4% to 0.5%. Germline V lookup: CDR1 SGHVS, CDR2 FQNEAQ. This CDR3 has 15 amino acids. Trimming stripped 0 bases from V and 0 bases from J, with 9 bases between. About this clone itself: Its cognate antigen is unknown.

This rearrangement joins TRBV7-8 to TRBJ2-7; tentative D call: TRBD1 (6 bases). Material: CD4+ or CD8+ T cells sorted from blood, obtained in a trial of the OX40 agonist ivuxolimab. This clonotype was obtained from an adult with an advanced solid tumor such as melanoma, head and neck, liver or kidney cancer. This chain's CDR3 is CASSLAQGGSYEQYF. The DNA of the CDR3 is TGTGCCAGCAGCTTAGCCCAAGGGGGCTCCTACGAGCAGTACTTC.